This T cell receptor beta chain was obtained from a study of shared clonotypes between healthy human individuals. The CDR3 sequence is 14 residues long. Germline V CDR1 and CDR2: SNHLY, FYNNEI. V was clipped by 3 bases and J by 4 bases; unmatched bases: 5. Whole-study results and caveats: Clonotypes shared by all four donors outscored non-shared clonotypes in generation probability.

This clone was counted a few times. Antigen specificity is unknown. Nashville, Tennessee was home to all donors, each a Caucasian adult. Method: immunoSEQ multiplex PCR; TCRdb's copy keeps in-frame clones and lacks some. The data contain around 980,000 clones, roughly 74% of them singletons. The gene calls are TRBV2 and TRBJ1-2, with 7 bases matching TRBD1. The clonotype originates from a man in his late teens or twenties in good health. Some clones in this sample may be carry-over from other donors' samples. The sequenced material came from memory CD4+ T cells from PBMCs. Subset noted: CD45RA-negative fraction. The DNA of the CDR3 is TGTGCCAGCAGTGATAAAGGGGGCTCCTATGGCTACACCTTC. Translation: CASSDKGGSYGYTF. The entire variable domain, with the rest obtained from reference TRBV2 and TRBJ1-2, is as follows: EPEVTQTPSHQVTQMGQEVILRCVPISNHLYFYWYRQILGQKVEFLVSFYNNEISEKSEIFDDQFSVERPDGSNFTLKIRSTKLEDSAMYFCASSDKGGSYGYTFGSGTRLTVV.